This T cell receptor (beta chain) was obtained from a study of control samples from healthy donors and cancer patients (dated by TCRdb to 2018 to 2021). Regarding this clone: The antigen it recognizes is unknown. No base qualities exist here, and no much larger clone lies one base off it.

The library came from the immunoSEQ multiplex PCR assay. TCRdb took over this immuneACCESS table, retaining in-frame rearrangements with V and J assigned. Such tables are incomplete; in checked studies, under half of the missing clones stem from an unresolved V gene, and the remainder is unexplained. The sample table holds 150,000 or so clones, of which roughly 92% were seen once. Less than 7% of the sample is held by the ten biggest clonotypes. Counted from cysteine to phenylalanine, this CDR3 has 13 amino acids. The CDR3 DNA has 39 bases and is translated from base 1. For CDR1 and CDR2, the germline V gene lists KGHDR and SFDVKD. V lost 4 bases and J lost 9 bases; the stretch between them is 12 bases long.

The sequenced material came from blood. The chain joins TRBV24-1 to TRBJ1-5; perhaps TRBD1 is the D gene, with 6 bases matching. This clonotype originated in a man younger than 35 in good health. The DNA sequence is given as TGTGCCACCAGTGAAGGACAGAGCCCGCCCCAGCATTTT. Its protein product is CATSEGQSPPQHF.